These 31 T cell receptor beta chains share one sample of origin, sequenced in a study of blood T cell repertoires in COVID-19. Only in-frame clones appear in the TCRdb table, and some are missing; sequencing was by immunoSEQ multiplex PCR. The repertoire holds about 670,000 clones, with 90% as singletons. What was sequenced was peripheral blood. These receptors came from a woman younger than 35 with acute or convalescent COVID-19.

This clone was counted a single time. This chain uses TRBV24-1 with TRBJ2-1; D may be TRBD2 (6 bases). Trimming stripped 12 bases from V and 2 bases from J, with 13 bases between. Looked up from germline, CDR1 is KGHDR and CDR2 is SFDVKD. CDR3 length equals 13 residues. The CDR3 DNA follows: TGTGCCGCTGGCGGGGTCCCCTACAATGAGCAGTTCTTC. Its translation is CAAGGVPYNEQFF.

The genes are TRBV5-6 and TRBJ2-6; the match to TRBD2 covers 8 bases. CDR3 length: 19 residues. J gave up 2 bases and V 4 bases, and 14 bases lay outside the gene matches. CDR1 is SGHDT and CDR2 is YYEEEE in the germline V gene. The CDR3, as DNA: TGTGCCAGCAGCCCGCCGGGGGGGTTCCACCTGGCTGGGGCCAACGTCCTGACTTTC. This encodes CASSPPGGFHLAGANVLTF.

The chain combines TRBV27 with TRBJ1-1, with 7 bases identical to TRBD1. V dropped 5 bases and J dropped 5; count of bases not matched to a gene: 11. The CDR3 contains 15 residues. In germline, CDR1 is MNHEY, CDR2 SMNVEV (reference sequence). The CDR3 DNA follows: TGTGCCAGCAGTCCGTCCCTGCAGGGGGGTACTGAAGCTTTCTTT. It codes for CASSPSLQGGTEAFF.

The chain uses TRBV12-3 or TRBV12-4 and TRBJ2-3, with 8 bases that match TRBD2. The CDR3 totals 11 residues. Unmatched junction bases numbered 9, after V lost 7 bases and J lost 15 bases. CDR3 bases: TGTGCCAGCATAGGCGGGACTAGGTGTTATTTT. Residues: CASIGGTRCYF.

The V and J genes are TRBV9 and TRBJ1-3; 8 bases fit TRBD1. Germline V lookup: CDR1 SGDLS, CDR2 YYNGEE. This CDR3 has 19 amino acids. The trim removed 0 bases at V and 0 bases at J, leaving 11 bases unmatched. The CDR3 loop reads CASSVGPAGGYFSGNTIYF. Here the CDR3 DNA reads TGTGCCAGCAGCGTAGGACCGGCAGGGGGCTATTTCTCTGGAAACACCATATATTTT.

V and J are TRBV7-9 and TRBJ2-6; D is perhaps TRBD1 (6 bases). Looked up from germline, CDR1 is SEHNR and CDR2 is FQNEAQ (reference sequence). Trimming stripped 1 base from V and 6 bases from J, with 7 bases between. The CDR3 has 14 residues. CDR3 DNA: TGTGCCAGCAGCTTAGAGGGGGAGGCCAACGTCCTGACTTTC. Its translation: CASSLEGEANVLTF.

The gene calls are TRBV5-1 and TRBJ2-1; 10 bases agree with TRBD2. The CDR3 is made up of 16 amino acids. After removal of 4 bases from V and 6 bases from J, the junction contained 10 bases not matched to a gene. In germline, CDR1 is SGHRS, CDR2 YFSETQ. The DNA for the CDR3 is TGCGCCAGCAGCCCCCGTGAGGCTAGCGGGGGCAATGAGCAGTTCTTC. This gives the protein CASSPREASGGNEQFF. The full variable domain, in which reference TRBV5-1 and TRBJ2-1 provide the parts outside the CDR3, is KAGVTQTPRYLIKTRGQQVTLSCSPISGHRSVSWYQQTPGQGLQFLFEYFSETQRNKGNFPGRFSGRQFSNSRSEMNVSTLELGDSALYLCASSPREASGGNEQFFGPGTRLTVL.

V gene TRBV2 combines with J gene TRBJ1-1; a possible D gene is TRBD1 (6 bases). Trimming took off 7 bases at V and 1 base at J, with 16 bases between the two ends. The CDR3 extends over 15 amino acids. CDR1 is SNHLY and CDR2 is FYNNEI in the germline V gene. Written as DNA, the CDR3 is TGTGCCAGCAAGGGCACAGGGAATCCGAACACTGAAGCTTTCTTT. Translation gives CASKGTGNPNTEAFF.

This chain joins TRBV7-9 and TRBJ1-4, with TRBD1 matching over 9 bases. This CDR3 has 15 residues. J gave up 5 bases and V 6 bases, and 7 bases lay outside the gene matches. Germline V gene sequence: CDR1 SEHNR, CDR2 FQNEAQ (reference sequence). The CDR3 sequence: CASRLTGGWNEKLFF. For the CDR3, the DNA is TGTGCCAGCAGATTAACAGGGGGCTGGAATGAAAAACTGTTTTTT.

DNA of the CDR3: TGTGCCAGCAGCCGGCGGGACCTGCGGACAGATACGCAGTATTTT. Translated: CASSRRDLRTDTQYF. The V and J genes are TRBV3-1 (or the pseudogene TRBV3-2) and TRBJ2-3; maybe TRBD2 (6 bases). V shed 4 bases and J shed 3 bases, with 14 bases lying between them. Germline V gene lookup returns CDR1 LGHDT and CDR2 YNNKEL (reference sequence). This CDR3 has 15 amino acids.

This chain links TRBV29-1 with TRBJ1-3; TRBD1 aligns across 7 bases. Per germline, CDR1 SQVTM and CDR2 ANQGSEA. This CDR3 is 15 amino acids long. V gave up 6 bases and J gave up 0 bases; unmatched junction bases: 8. CDR3 region: CSVTGAPSSGNTIYF. CDR3 DNA sequence: TGCAGCGTCACAGGGGCCCCGAGCTCTGGAAACACCATATATTTT.

The chain joins TRBV4-1 to TRBJ2-2; 10 bases line up with TRBD2. This CDR3 has 16 residues. V gave up 4 bases and J gave up 8 bases; unmatched junction bases: 10. Germline CDR1 reads MGHRA; CDR2 reads YSYEKL. CDR3 residues: CASSPVPSGGPGELFF. The CDR3 bases are TGCGCCAGCAGCCCCGTTCCTAGCGGGGGCCCTGGGGAGCTGTTTTTT.

This chain joins TRBV6-5 and TRBJ1-1, with 9 nucleotides matching TRBD1. Looked up from germline, CDR1 is MNHEY and CDR2 is SVGAGI. The junction had 6 bases not matched to a gene; V was cut back by 6 bases and J by 4 bases. The CDR3 is made up of 14 amino acids. In DNA, the CDR3 is TGTGCCAGCAGGGGACAGGGCTCCATCACTGAAGCTTTCTTT. Its protein is CASRGQGSITEAFF.

J is TRBJ2-1 and V is TRBV9, with 7 bases aligning to TRBD2. The CDR3 length is 16 residues. The trim removed 4 bases at V and 9 bases at J, leaving 16 bases unmatched. Germline loops: CDR1 SGDLS, CDR2 YYNGEE. CDR3 DNA: TGTGCCAGCAGCACGCCCCCTACCGATCCTAGCGGTGAGCAGTTCTTC. It encodes CASSTPPTDPSGEQFF. Supplemented by reference TRBV9 and TRBJ2-1, the full variable domain reads DSGVTQTPKHLITATGQRVTLRCSPRSGDLSVYWYQQSLDQGLQFLIQYYNGEERAKGNILERFSAQQFPDLHSELNLSSLELGDSALYFCASSTPPTDPSGEQFFGPGTRLTVL.

In its sample, this clone was seen a few times. V gene TRBV6-4 combines with J gene TRBJ2-1, with D possibly TRBD2 on 6 matching bases. Trimming pared 9 bases from V and 5 bases from J, leaving 20 bases between. CDR3 length: 15 amino acids. Germline V CDR1 and CDR2: MRHNA, SNTAGT. CDR3: CASAPQVEGHNEQFF. For the CDR3, the DNA is TGTGCCAGTGCCCCTCAGGTGGAGGGTCACAATGAGCAGTTCTTC.

This clone was seen just once. The J gene is TRBJ1-5, the V gene TRBV30; TRBD1 is a possible D gene (6 bases). V was clipped by 0 bases and J by 3 bases, with 9 bases between them. The CDR3 runs to 14 residues. CDR1 GTSNPN and CDR2 SVGIG come from the germline V gene (reference sequence). The CDR3 is CAWSVDRFNQPQHF. The CDR3 coding sequence is TGTGCCTGGAGTGTCGACAGGTTCAATCAGCCCCAGCATTTT.

The chain combines TRBV5-8 with TRBJ2-2; 8 bases map to TRBD2. The V and J ends lost 7 bases and 1 base, in that order; junction bases with no gene match: 6. The germline gives CDR1 SGHTS, CDR2 YDEGEE. The length of the CDR3 is 15 residues. CDR3 DNA sequence: TGTGCCAGCCGGATAGCGGGGTTGAACACCGGGGAGCTGTTTTTT. Its protein is CASRIAGLNTGELFF.

The chain links TRBV6-2 or TRBV6-3 to TRBJ2-1; tentatively, D is TRBD2 (5 bases). Germline loops: CDR1 MNHEY, CDR2 SVGEGT. V lost 1 base to trimming and J lost 3 bases, with 13 bases between them. This CDR3 region has 16 residues. The CDR3 spells CASSYWTQTIYNEQFF. The CDR3 bases are TGTGCCAGCAGTTACTGGACCCAGACTATCTACAATGAGCAGTTCTTC.

The CDR3: CASSLSAALTEAFF. Here the CDR3 DNA reads TGTGCCAGCAGTTTATCGGCAGCGCTTACTGAAGCTTTCTTT. The chain recombines TRBV27 with TRBJ1-1; no clear D. Trimming removed 0 bases from V and 5 bases from J, with 10 bases in between. The CDR3 totals 14 residues. Looked up from germline, CDR1 is MNHEY and CDR2 is SMNVEV (reference sequence).

This clone was found many times. A read error may account for a junction end that differs from germline. The chain carries TRBV20-1 and TRBJ2-5; D is perhaps TRBD2 (6 bases). The germline V gene encodes CDR1 DFQATT and CDR2 SNEGSKA (reference sequence). CDR3 length: 11 residues. The CDR3: CSSSDQETQYF. The DNA for the CDR3 is TGCAGTTCTAGCGACCAAGAGACCCAGTACTTC.

The J gene is TRBJ1-1, the V gene TRBV7-9; tentative D call: TRBD1 (5 bases). V lost 2 bases and J lost 2, with 12 bases in between. Germline loops: CDR1 SEHNR, CDR2 FQNEAQ (reference sequence). The CDR3 is 15 amino acids. CDR3 residues: CASSLRFGGNTEAFF. The CDR3 coding sequence is TGTGCCAGCAGCTTACGATTCGGGGGTAACACTGAAGCTTTCTTT.

The V call is TRBV20-1, the J call TRBJ2-7; maybe TRBD1 (5 bases). The CDR3 extends over 15 amino acids. Germline V gene lookup returns CDR1 DFQATT and CDR2 SNEGSKA (reference sequence). Trimming took 3 bases from V and 0 from J, leaving 15 bases between them. As DNA, the CDR3 is TGCAGTGCTAGTCTATGGGGCGGCAGCTCCTACGAGCAGTACTTC. It translates to CSASLWGGSSYEQYF.

The J gene is TRBJ2-5, the V gene TRBV4-3, with D possibly TRBD1 on 6 matching bases. The CDR3 is 13 amino acids. V was trimmed by 4 bases and J by 4 bases, leaving 10 bases between them. The germline CDR1 and CDR2 sequences are LGHNA and YSLEER. The chain's CDR3 is CASSLTGLETQYF. In nucleotides, the CDR3 is TGCGCCAGCAGCCTCACAGGGCTAGAGACCCAGTACTTC.

This rearrangement joins TRBV7-9 to TRBJ1-2, with TRBD1 as a possible D gene (6 bases). Germline V gene sequence: CDR1 SEHNR, CDR2 FQNEAQ (reference sequence). The CDR3 runs 19 residues. V was clipped by 4 bases and J by 2 bases, with 26 bases between them. In DNA form, the CDR3 reads TGTGCCAGCAGCTCCAACCTACGGCGGACAGCGGCCTTCAACTATGGCTACACCTTC. Its translation: CASSSNLRRTAAFNYGYTF.

The sample holds one count of this clone. The chain joins TRBV11-2 to TRBJ2-7, with D unresolved. Germline values: CDR1 SGHAT, CDR2 FQNNGV. The CDR3 contains 12 residues. Trimming took 4 bases from V and 2 from J, leaving 6 bases between them. The CDR3: CASSSHTYEQYF. CDR3 nucleotide sequence: TGTGCCAGCAGCTCACATACCTACGAGCAGTACTTC. Using reference TRBV11-2 and TRBJ2-7 for the parts outside the CDR3, the full variable domain is EAGVAQSPRYKIIEKRQSVAFWCNPISGHATLYWYQQILGQGPKLLIQFQNNGVVDDSQLPKDRFSAERLKGVDSTLKIQPAKLEDSAVYLCASSSHTYEQYFGPGTRLTVT.

The chain links TRBV5-1 to TRBJ2-2; 7 nucleotides line up with TRBD1. The CDR3 covers 14 residues. The J segment lost 6 bases and the V segment lost 2 bases, leaving 4 bases of the junction unmatched. CDR1 is SGHRS and CDR2 is YFSETQ in the germline V gene. In DNA form, the CDR3 reads TGCGCCAGCAGCTTAACAGGGGTGGCCGGGGAGCTGTTTTTT. Translated: CASSLTGVAGELFF.

This chain joins TRBV4-3 and TRBJ1-2; 7 bases agree with TRBD1. The CDR3 covers 15 residues. Losses at the gene ends were 3 bases for V and 4 bases for J; bases not matched to a gene: 8. CDR1 and CDR2 (germline): LGHNA, YSLEER. The CDR3 region has the DNA TGCGCCAGCAGCCAGCAACCGGGACAGTCCTATGGCTACACCTTC. Amino acids: CASSQQPGQSYGYTF.

There are a few counts of this clone. The genes are TRBV2 and TRBJ2-1, with 7 bases that match TRBD1. This CDR3 comprises 16 residues. Trimming at V came to 6 bases and at J to 9 bases, leaving 17 bases not matched to a gene. Germline values: CDR1 SNHLY, CDR2 FYNNEI. The CDR3 loop is CASRPTGTEVLGEQFF. The CDR3 coding sequence is TGTGCCAGCAGGCCCACCGGGACAGAGGTTTTGGGTGAGCAGTTCTTC.

This clone occurred a few times. The V gene is TRBV21-1, the J gene TRBJ2-1; the D call of TRBD2 is as the table states it, not checked on the DNA. TRBV21-1 is recorded as a pseudogene. This CDR3 has 10 amino acids. The CDR3 protein is CASFGNEQFF. The CDR3 DNA sequence: TGTGCCAGCTTCGGCAATGAGCAGTTCTTC.

This chain joins TRBV5-5 and TRBJ2-5; D gene uncertain. Trimming shortened V by 4 bases and J by 5 bases, and 15 bases separated the two germline ends. The CDR3 is made up of 14 amino acids. Germline CDR1 is SGHKS and CDR2 is YYEKEE (reference sequence). CDR3 DNA sequence: TGTGCCAGCAGCAATGACTGGGTCATGGAGACCCAGTACTTC. Translating it yields CASSNDWVMETQYF.

Remarks on this clone: The sample has other DNA sequences that encode this CDR3 too. The V and J genes are TRBV19 and TRBJ1-1; 9 bases map to TRBD1. Looked up from germline, CDR1 is LNHDA and CDR2 is SQIVND (reference sequence). V was clipped by 1 base and J by 2 bases; unmatched bases: 2. This CDR3 has 15 amino acids. The CDR3 reads CASSIVGQGNTEAFF. DNA for the CDR3: TGTGCCAGTAGTATAGTGGGACAGGGAAACACTGAAGCTTTCTTT.